One and the same sample provided the 5 T cell receptor beta chains below, sequenced in a study of human thymus T cells. Some clones are missing from TCRdb's copy, which holds only in-frame ones; the method was immunoSEQ multiplex PCR. The profile shows roughly 60,000 clones, approximately 93% of them singletons. The sequencing sample was made of blood. Source of these receptors: a boy younger than two with a congenital heart defect but otherwise immunologically healthy.

The chain carries TRBV18 and TRBJ1-1; maybe TRBD1 (5 bases). Germline CDR1 and CDR2: KGHSH and LQKENI. With 3 bases removed from V and 1 base from J, the gap between germline ends came to 12 bases. This CDR3 spans 15 amino acids. The CDR3 DNA reads as TGTGCCAGCTCACCCCGTGAGGGGCCGAACACTGAAGCTTTCTTT. Its translation is CASSPREGPNTEAFF. Complete variable domain (other parts from reference TRBV18 and TRBJ1-1): NAGVMQNPRHLVRRRGQEARLRCSPMKGHSHVYWYRQLPEEGLKFMVYLQKENIIDESGMPKERFSAEFPKEGPSILRIQQVVRGDSAAYFCASSPREGPNTEAFFGQGTRLTVV.

This chain joins TRBV29-1 and TRBJ2-3; D ambiguous. The germline V gene encodes CDR1 SQVTM and CDR2 ANQGSEA. There are 16 residues in the CDR3. V was cut by 2 bases and J by 1 base, with 16 bases left in between. This CDR3 is CSVESGSTIRTDTQYF. CDR3 DNA: TGCAGCGTTGAATCCGGGTCTACCATTCGCACAGATACGCAGTATTTT.

Regarding this clone: Mismatch with germline at one junction end may stem from a read error. This chain links TRBV27 with TRBJ1-6; maybe TRBD1 (6 bases). Germline V gives CDR1 MNHEY, CDR2 SMNVEV (reference sequence). This CDR3 region has 16 residues. The CDR3 is CASSFGGGGTNLPLHF. CDR3 sequence (DNA): TGTGCCAGCAGTTTCGGGGGAGGGGGGACGAATTTACCCCTCCACTTT.

V gene TRBV9 combines with J gene TRBJ2-5, with D perhaps TRBD1 (6 bases). Germline lookup yields CDR1 SGDLS and CDR2 YYNGEE. The V and J ends lost 0 bases and 2 bases respectively, with 14 bases between them. The CDR3 contains 16 residues. The CDR3, as DNA: TGTGCCAGCAGCGTAGGCGCAGGGGACCTACAAGAGACCCAGTACTTC. This translates into CASSVGAGDLQETQYF. The complete variable domain, with remaining parts taken from reference TRBV9 and TRBJ2-5, reads DSGVTQTPKHLITATGQRVTLRCSPRSGDLSVYWYQQSLDQGLQFLIQYYNGEERAKGNILERFSAQQFPDLHSELNLSSLELGDSALYFCASSVGAGDLQETQYFGPGTRLLVL.

The rearrangement links TRBV5-4 to TRBJ2-7, with no clear D. The CDR3 totals 14 residues. Trimming took 0 bases from V and 0 from J, leaving 7 bases between them. Germline V gene lookup returns CDR1 SGHNT and CDR2 YYREEE (reference sequence). The DNA of the CDR3 is TGTGCCAGCAGCTTGGCCAGGAGCTCCTACGAGCAGTACTTC. Its protein is CASSLARSSYEQYF.